The source of this T cell receptor beta chain is a study of monozygotic twins with inflammatory bowel disease. Notes on the study in general: The inverse Simpson measure of TCRbeta diversity was lower in IBD patients than in healthy co-twins. Concordance status among twins (concordant versus discordant) showed no link to repertoire similarity, possibly from limited power.

Each donor supplied around 2.3 ml of blood. The CDR3 consists of 16 residues. Germline CDR1 and CDR2: SGHDT and YYEEEE. UMIs were attached via template switching, each with a 6-nucleotide sample barcode. One entry per CDR3 protein, without DNA, is what TCRdb gives after re-calling the 5' RACE reads. The data show around 200,000 distinct CDR3 sequences, and the top ten clones hold around 1.5%. Worth noting for this clonotype: What it recognizes is unknown.

Sequencing input: blood. The chain has TRBV5-6 and TRBJ2-7; lacking DNA, the TRBD1 call made by TCRdb goes unchecked. This sequence originates from a human donor with ulcerative colitis or Crohn's disease, or a healthy co-twin of an affected twin (not recorded which). CDR3 loop: CASSSTWTADSYEQYF.